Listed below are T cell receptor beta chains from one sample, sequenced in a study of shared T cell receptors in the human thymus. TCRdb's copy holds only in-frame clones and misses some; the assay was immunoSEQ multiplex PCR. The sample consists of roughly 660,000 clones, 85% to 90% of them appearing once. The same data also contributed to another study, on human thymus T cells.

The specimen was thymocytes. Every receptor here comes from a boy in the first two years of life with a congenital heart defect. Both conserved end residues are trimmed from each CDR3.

CDR3 protein: ASSLRRDRDYNEQF
J gene: TRBJ2-1
V gene: TRBV7-9

CDR3 protein: ASSPDKATEKLF
J gene: TRBJ1-4
V gene: TRBV5-6

CDR3 protein: ASSSFRPTGVHEQY
J gene: TRBJ2-7
V gene: TRBV7-8

CDR3 protein: ASSSQGHPGEQY
J gene: TRBJ2-7
V gene: TRBV7-9

CDR3 protein: ASSLGRGLAGGRGSYNEQF
J gene: TRBJ2-1
V gene: TRBV19

CDR3 protein: AITSGLAGGPDL
J gene: TRBJ2-7
V gene: TRBV7-2

CDR3 protein: ASSLRGSGNTIY
J gene: TRBJ1-3
V gene: TRBV19

CDR3 protein: ASSFRDNRALDEKLF
J gene: TRBJ1-4
V gene: TRBV7-6

CDR3 protein: ASSRGQGRAWYQETQY
J gene: TRBJ2-5
V gene: TRBV16

CDR3 protein: ASSQGGTSGSGPKETQY
J gene: TRBJ2-5
V gene: TRBV4-3

CDR3 protein: AWSVTARTSGHNEQF
J gene: TRBJ2-1
V gene: TRBV30

CDR3 protein: ASSFIGRSRSYNEQF
J gene: TRBJ2-1
V gene: TRBV5-1

CDR3 protein: ASSKGTNTQY
J gene: TRBJ2-3
V gene: TRBV19

CDR3 protein: ASSQGSGAGVREKLF
J gene: TRBJ1-4
V gene: TRBV4-2

CDR3 protein: AGTSGISSYNEQF
J gene: TRBJ2-1
V gene: TRBV5-4

CDR3 protein: ASSEGGSDTQY
J gene: TRBJ2-3
V gene: TRBV2

CDR3 protein: ASSQDGGQGNLLREKLF
J gene: TRBJ1-4
V gene: TRBV4-1

CDR3 protein: ASSPFRSYNEQF
J gene: TRBJ2-1
V gene: TRBV21-1

CDR3 protein: ASSGPPGLPHTDTQY
J gene: TRBJ2-3
V gene: TRBV19

CDR3 protein: ASSFDRGRYGYT
J gene: TRBJ1-2
V gene: TRBV5-4

CDR3 protein: AWKPTGGGNQPQH
J gene: TRBJ1-5
V gene: TRBV30

CDR3 protein: ASSTSQGLSNQPQH
J gene: TRBJ1-5
V gene: TRBV19

CDR3 protein: ASSSGRVCNEQF
J gene: TRBJ2-1
V gene: TRBV2

CDR3 protein: ATGTAYEQY
J gene: TRBJ2-7
V gene: TRBV27

CDR3 protein: ASSPRGPHSYNEQF
J gene: TRBJ2-1
V gene: TRBV2

CDR3 protein: ASSQDNREAFYEQY
J gene: TRBJ2-7
V gene: TRBV4-3

CDR3 protein: ASSYEAEGETQY
J gene: TRBJ2-5
V gene: TRBV6-6

CDR3 protein: AISGGLAGDNEQF
J gene: TRBJ2-1
V gene: TRBV10-3

CDR3 protein: AISESLVWLREGENVNEQF
J gene: TRBJ2-1
V gene: TRBV10-3

CDR3 protein: SVAPGLAGGPYSYNEQF
J gene: TRBJ2-1
V gene: TRBV29-1

CDR3 protein: ASSQTAGVGDEQY
J gene: TRBJ2-7
V gene: TRBV6-5

CDR3 protein: ASSKRTGAQTEAF
J gene: TRBJ1-1
V gene: TRBV6-5

CDR3 protein: ASRRGGYGYT
J gene: TRBJ1-2
V gene: TRBV2

CDR3 protein: ASSLDCNEQF
J gene: TRBJ2-1
V gene: TRBV7-2

CDR3 protein: SASGQDEQY
J gene: TRBJ2-7
V gene: TRBV29-1

CDR3 protein: ATHGRQGISYGYT
J gene: TRBJ1-2
V gene: TRBV10-2

CDR3 protein: ASSQGLARYNEQF
J gene: TRBJ2-1
V gene: TRBV27

CDR3 protein: ASSEVGRTGLPF
J gene: TRBJ1-1
V gene: TRBV6-1

CDR3 protein: ASTPVRWSTEAF
J gene: TRBJ1-1
V gene: TRBV27

CDR3 protein: ASSPEPTGNTEAF
J gene: TRBJ1-1
V gene: TRBV19

CDR3 protein: ASSRSGGGTDTQY
J gene: TRBJ2-3
V gene: TRBV7-9

CDR3 protein: ASSLGGERGPYEQY
J gene: TRBJ2-7
V gene: TRBV5-4

CDR3 protein: ASSVRGNQPQH
J gene: TRBJ1-5
V gene: TRBV5-4

CDR3 protein: ASSVGTGTSNQPQH
J gene: TRBJ1-5
V gene: TRBV9

CDR3 protein: ASSKTGGTEAF
J gene: TRBJ1-1
V gene: TRBV6-1

CDR3 protein: ASSLRTSGDYNEQF
J gene: TRBJ2-1
V gene: TRBV4-3

CDR3 protein: ASSYTSGTSYEQY
J gene: TRBJ2-7
V gene: TRBV6-6

CDR3 protein: ASSLRSGTESYEQY
J gene: TRBJ2-7
V gene: TRBV7-9

CDR3 protein: ASSTPGDYKGEQF
J gene: TRBJ2-1
V gene: TRBV25-1

CDR3 protein: ASSQVGTSGRRQY
J gene: TRBJ2-7
V gene: TRBV4-1

CDR3 protein: ATSRETVPTEAF
J gene: TRBJ1-1
V gene: TRBV15

CDR3 protein: ASSLDVAGGPVSYEQY
J gene: TRBJ2-7
V gene: TRBV5-4

CDR3 protein: AISESAGSSYEQY
J gene: TRBJ2-7
V gene: TRBV10-3

CDR3 protein: ASSQGREGLDEQF
J gene: TRBJ2-1
V gene: TRBV23-1

CDR3 protein: ASSWDMGPGNTIY
J gene: TRBJ1-3
V gene: TRBV6-5